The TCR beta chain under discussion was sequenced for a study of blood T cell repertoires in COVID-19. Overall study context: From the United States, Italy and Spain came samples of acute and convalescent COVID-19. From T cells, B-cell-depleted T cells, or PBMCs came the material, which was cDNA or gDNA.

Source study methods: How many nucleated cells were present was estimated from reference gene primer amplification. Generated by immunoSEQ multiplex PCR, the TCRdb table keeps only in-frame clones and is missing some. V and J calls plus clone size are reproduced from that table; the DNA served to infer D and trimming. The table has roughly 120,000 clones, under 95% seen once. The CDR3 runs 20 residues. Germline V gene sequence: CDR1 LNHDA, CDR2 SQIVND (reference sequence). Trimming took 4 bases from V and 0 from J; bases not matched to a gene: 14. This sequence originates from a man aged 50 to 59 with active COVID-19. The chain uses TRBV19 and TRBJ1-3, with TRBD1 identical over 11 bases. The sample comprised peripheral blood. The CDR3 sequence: CASSKTGTGGILSSGNTIYF. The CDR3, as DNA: TGTGCCAGTAGTAAAACCGGGACAGGGGGAATTTTGAGCTCTGGAAACACCATATATTTT.